The clone carrying this TCR beta chain was counted once. These data are taken from a study of OX40 agonist ivuxolimab in advanced cancers. Data came from immunoSEQ multiplex PCR; TCRdb stores just in-frame clones and leaves some out. The sample yields more than 65,000 clones, over 75% seen once. In germline, CDR1 is SGHAT, CDR2 FQNNGV. Trimming took 6 bases from V and 5 from J; bases not matched to a gene: 16. CDR3 length equals 18 residues. The source is an adult with an advanced solid tumor such as melanoma, head and neck, liver or kidney cancer. This sequence joins TRBV11-2 and TRBJ2-5; the match to TRBD2 covers 12 bases. The sample was CD4+ or CD8+ T cells sorted from blood, taken in a trial of the OX40 agonist ivuxolimab. DNA for the CDR3: TGTGCCAGCAGGGGGGCCCCTAGCGGGGGGGCCCCCGGGGAGACCCAGTACTTC. It translates to CASRGAPSGGAPGETQYF.